Ten or more counts support the clone carrying this T cell receptor beta chain. Its antigen is still unknown. Regarding time point: longitudinal time-point 2. For the unsorted libraries, 2 million PBMCs stored at -80 C served as input. From the 5' RACE reads, TCRdb called clonotypes with MiXCR, one entry per CDR3 protein. The repertoire includes tens of thousands of distinct CDR3 sequences, nearly 6% of them detected once, and roughly 8.6% sits in the top ten. These data belong to a study of neurological immune-mediated disorders. Study-wide results and limits: The highest TCR clonal expansion occurred in HTLV-1-associated myelopathy; multiple sclerosis fell below healthy controls.

V was cut by 2 bases and J by 2 bases, with 22 bases left in between. Germline V CDR1 and CDR2: DFQATT, SNEGSKA (reference sequence). The CDR3 has 18 residues. V and J are TRBV20-1 and TRBJ1-5, with a tentative D call TRBD1 (6 bases). This receptor was taken from a woman aged 55-69 years with multiple sclerosis. The sequenced material came from PBMCs. The CDR3 sequence is CSARPRWGAGGRNQPQHF. CDR3 DNA sequence: TGCAGTGCTAGACCCCGATGGGGGGCGGGAGGGCGCAATCAGCCCCAGCATTTT.